The clone carrying this T cell receptor (beta chain) was seen a few times. Its antigen is not known. Assembly of TCR beta libraries relied on iRepertoire HTBI primers together with Arm-PCR of CDR3 regions. MiXCR was run by TCRdb on the multiplex PCR reads, yielding one entry per CDR3 protein. The sample has over 350,000 distinct CDR3 sequences; less than 25% are singletons. The sample belongs to a study of regulatory T cells in long-lasting Graves disease. Deletions cut 1 base from V and 8 bases from J, with 14 bases between. The CDR3 spans 15 residues. Germline-derived CDR1 and CDR2 are SGHDN and FVKESK. General observations from the study: Analysis covered peripheral blood alone, not thyroid tissue.

The time point: persistent/refractory GD, antithyroid drugs over 5 years with positive TRAb. PBMC-extracted RNA yielded the TCR library. The gene calls are TRBV14 and TRBJ2-2; D is undetermined. The sequence was obtained from a female donor with Graves disease. The specimen comprised peripheral blood mononuclear cells (PBMCs), sampled when the disease was refractory, from a patient treated with antithyroid drugs. This chain's CDR3 is CASSQGLPATGELFF. In nucleotides, the CDR3 is TGTGCCAGCAGCCAAGGGCTCCCGGCCACGGGGGAGCTGTTTTTT.